Reported below is one T cell receptor (beta chain). Its antigen is undetermined. This specimen belongs to a study of shared clonotypes between healthy human individuals. Study outcomes and limitations: Generation of non-shared clonotypes was less probable than generation of clonotypes shared by all four donors.

The assay was immunoSEQ multiplex PCR, and TCRdb's table has in-frame clones only and misses some. The table has some 2 million clones, approximately 94% seen once; the top ten hold 1.2%. Selected positively for CCR7 and CD45RO-negative, naive CD8 cells excluded terminally differentiated effector memory CD45RA+ cells. The donors, all of them Caucasian adults, lived in Nashville, Tennessee. Germline V gene sequence: CDR1 SGHNT, CDR2 YENEEA. This CDR3 spans 13 amino acids. The ends lost 5 bases at V and 3 bases at J; junction bases unmatched: 2. This clonotype originated in a man between 18 and 29 years old in good health. Sequencing was done on a sample of naive CD8+ T cells sorted from blood. V usage is TRBV11-3 and J usage is TRBJ1-1; TRBD1 agrees at 8 bases. This CDR3 reads CASSPQGDTEAFF. DNA of the CDR3: TGTGCCAGCAGCCCACAGGGGGACACTGAAGCTTTCTTT.